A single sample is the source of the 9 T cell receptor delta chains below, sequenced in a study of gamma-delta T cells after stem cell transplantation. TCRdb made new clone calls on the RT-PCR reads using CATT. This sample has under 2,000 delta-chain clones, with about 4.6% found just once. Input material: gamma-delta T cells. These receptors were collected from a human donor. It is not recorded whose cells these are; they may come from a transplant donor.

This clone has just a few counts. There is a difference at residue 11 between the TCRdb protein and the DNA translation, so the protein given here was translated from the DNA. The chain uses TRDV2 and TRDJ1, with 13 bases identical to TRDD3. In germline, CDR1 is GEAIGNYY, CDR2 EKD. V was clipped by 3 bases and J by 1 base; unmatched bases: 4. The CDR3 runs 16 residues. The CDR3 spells CACDGLGDTPTDKLIF. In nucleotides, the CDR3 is TGTGCCTGTGACGGACTGGGGGATACGCCCACCGATAAACTCATCTTT.

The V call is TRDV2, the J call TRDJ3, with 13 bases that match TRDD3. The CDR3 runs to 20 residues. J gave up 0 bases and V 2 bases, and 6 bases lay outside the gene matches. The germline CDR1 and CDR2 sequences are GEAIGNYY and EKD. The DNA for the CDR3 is TGTGCCTGTGACATCGTACTGGGGGATACGCTCTCCTGGGACACCCGACAGATGTTTTTC. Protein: CACDIVLGDTLSWDTRQMFF.

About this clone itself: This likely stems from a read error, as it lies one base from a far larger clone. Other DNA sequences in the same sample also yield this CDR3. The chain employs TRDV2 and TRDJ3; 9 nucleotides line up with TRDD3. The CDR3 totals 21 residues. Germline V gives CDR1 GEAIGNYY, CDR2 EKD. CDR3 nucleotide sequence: TGCGCCTGTGACAAACTGGGGGACACCAACCCGGAGCCCTGGGACACCCGACAGATGTTTTTC. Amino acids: CACDKLGDTNPEPWDTRQMFF.

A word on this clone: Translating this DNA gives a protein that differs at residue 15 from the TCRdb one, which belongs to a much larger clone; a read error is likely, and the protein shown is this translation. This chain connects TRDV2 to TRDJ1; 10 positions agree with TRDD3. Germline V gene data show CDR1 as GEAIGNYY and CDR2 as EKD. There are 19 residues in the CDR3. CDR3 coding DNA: TGTGCCTGTGACACGGTTACTGGGGGATCCCCCCTGTACACCAATAAACTCATCTTT. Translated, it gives CACDTVTGGSPLYTNKLIF.

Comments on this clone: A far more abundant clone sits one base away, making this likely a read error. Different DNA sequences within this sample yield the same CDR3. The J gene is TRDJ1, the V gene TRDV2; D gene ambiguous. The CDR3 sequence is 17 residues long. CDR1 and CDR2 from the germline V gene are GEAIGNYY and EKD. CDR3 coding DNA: TGTGCCTGTGACACGGTCGCTTCGGAAAGGTACACCGATAAACTCATCTTC. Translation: CACDTVASERYTDKLIF.

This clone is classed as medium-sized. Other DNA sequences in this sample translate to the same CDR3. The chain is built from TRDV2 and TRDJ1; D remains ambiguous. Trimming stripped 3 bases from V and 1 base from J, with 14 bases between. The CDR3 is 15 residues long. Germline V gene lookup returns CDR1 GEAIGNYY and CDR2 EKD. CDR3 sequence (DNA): TGTGCCTGTGACTCTCTGGTATTGCCCACCGATAAACTCATCTTT. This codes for CACDSLVLPTDKLIF.

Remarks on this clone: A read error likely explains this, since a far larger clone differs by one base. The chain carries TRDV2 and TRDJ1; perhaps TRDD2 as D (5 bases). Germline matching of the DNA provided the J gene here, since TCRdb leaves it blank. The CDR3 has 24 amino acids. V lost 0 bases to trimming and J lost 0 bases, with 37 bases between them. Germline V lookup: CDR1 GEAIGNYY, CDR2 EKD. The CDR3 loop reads CACDTLLNFATATATRLYTDKLIF. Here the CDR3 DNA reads TGTGCCTGTGACACCCTCCTAAATTTCGCTACCGCAACTGCTACGAGGTTGTACACCGATAAACTCATCTTT.

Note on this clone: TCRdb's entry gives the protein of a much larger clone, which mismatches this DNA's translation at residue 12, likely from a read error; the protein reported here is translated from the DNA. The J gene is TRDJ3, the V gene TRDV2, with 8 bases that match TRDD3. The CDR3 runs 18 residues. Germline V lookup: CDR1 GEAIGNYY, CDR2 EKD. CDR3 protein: CACDITGGTSWYTRQMFF. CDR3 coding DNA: TGTGCCTGTGACATTACTGGGGGTACCTCCTGGTACACCCGACAGATGTTTTTC.

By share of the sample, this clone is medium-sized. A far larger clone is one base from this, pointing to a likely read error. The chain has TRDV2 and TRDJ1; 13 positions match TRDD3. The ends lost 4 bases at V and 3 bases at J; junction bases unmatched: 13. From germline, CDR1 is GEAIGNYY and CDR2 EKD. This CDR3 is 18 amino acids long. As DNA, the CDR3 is TGTGCCTGTGATGGCCTTCAAACTGGGGGATACGCTCCCGATAAACTCATCTTT. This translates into CACDGLQTGGYAPDKLIF.